This T cell receptor beta chain was profiled in a study of control samples from healthy donors and cancer patients. Germline CDR1 and CDR2: SGHTA and FQGNSA. V shed 5 bases and J shed 0 bases, with 10 bases lying between them. CDR3 length: 14 amino acids. Libraries were prepared by immunoSEQ multiplex PCR; TCRdb keeps only in-frame clonotypes and omits some of them. This table holds roughly 150,000 clones, approximately 86% found once. Sequenced input: blood. V and J are TRBV7-2 and TRBJ1-1; D perhaps matches TRBD1 (6 bases). This TCR was sampled from a man younger than 35 in good health. CDR3 region: CASSQDRLNTEAFF. The CDR3 DNA follows: TGTGCCAGCAGCCAGGACAGACTGAACACTGAAGCTTTCTTT.